This entry lists 28 T cell receptor beta chains sequenced from one sample in a study of OX40 agonist ivuxolimab in advanced cancers. Sequencing used immunoSEQ multiplex PCR; TCRdb keeps in-frame clones, though not all of them. The sample carries some 83,000 clones, about 81% recorded once. The sample was CD4+ or CD8+ T cells sorted from blood, taken in a trial of the OX40 agonist ivuxolimab. These receptors were taken from an adult with an advanced solid tumor such as melanoma, head and neck, liver or kidney cancer.

The chain has TRBV7-9 and TRBJ2-1; D ambiguous. The CDR3 covers 13 residues. The germline CDR1 and CDR2 sequences are SEHNR and FQNEAQ (reference sequence). V lost 0 bases, J lost 8 bases, and 8 bases lay in between. This chain's CDR3 is CASSLAGIDEQFF. CDR3 DNA: TGTGCCAGCAGCTTAGCTGGGATCGATGAGCAGTTCTTC.

This clone was counted a few times. The chain links TRBV7-3 to TRBJ2-6; D is ambiguous. The V end was cut by 1 base, the J end by 0 bases, with 1 base between. This CDR3 is built from 14 residues. Germline V gives CDR1 SGHTA, CDR2 FQGTGA. The CDR3 spells CASSLSSGANVLTF. As DNA, the CDR3 is TGTGCCAGCAGCTTAAGCTCTGGGGCCAACGTCCTGACTTTC.

This chain joins TRBV10-3 and TRBJ2-6; 8 nucleotides match TRBD1. Looked up from germline, CDR1 is ENHRY and CDR2 is SYGVKD. The CDR3 covers 16 residues. J was trimmed by 12 bases and V by 6 bases; bases with no gene match: 16. CDR3 protein: CAIRLTGALFLAVLTF. The CDR3 DNA reads as TGTGCCATCAGGTTGACAGGGGCCCTTTTCCTAGCCGTCCTGACTTTC.

The chain carries TRBV30 and TRBJ1-1; possibly TRBD1 for D (5 bases). The germline CDR1 and CDR2 sequences are GTSNPN and SVGIG (reference sequence). This CDR3 has 11 residues. Trimming removed 0 bases from V and 6 bases from J, with 5 bases in between. CDR3 amino acids: CAWSVQAEAFF. As DNA, the CDR3 is TGTGCCTGGAGTGTACAGGCTGAAGCTTTCTTT.

The V call is TRBV19, the J call TRBJ2-1, with TRBD2 matching 12 bases. The CDR3 covers 19 residues. Germline V gene sequence: CDR1 LNHDA, CDR2 SQIVND (reference sequence). Trimming removed 1 base from V and 7 bases from J; junction bases left unmatched: 14. This CDR3 is CASSIGVPRTSGIGNEQFF. In nucleotides, the CDR3 is TGTGCCAGTAGTATAGGAGTCCCAAGGACTAGCGGGATCGGGAATGAGCAGTTCTTC.

V gene TRBV2 combines with J gene TRBJ1-4; possibly TRBD1 for D (6 bases). The CDR3 runs 12 residues. Germline CDR1 reads SNHLY; CDR2 reads FYNNEI. V gave up 7 bases and J gave up 7 bases, with 10 bases separating them. The CDR3 nucleotides read TGTGCCAGCACCCAAGGGGGTGAAAAACTGTTTTTT. Translating gives CASTQGGEKLFF.

This clone was seen once. The chain carries TRBV7-3 and TRBJ2-3, with D uncertain. Per germline, CDR1 SGHTA and CDR2 FQGTGA. This CDR3 has 14 residues. V lost 3 bases, J lost 4 bases, and 11 bases lay in between. The CDR3 spells CASSFRKDADTQYF. CDR3 nucleotides: TGTGCCAGCAGCTTCCGGAAGGATGCAGATACGCAGTATTTT.

V gene TRBV4-1 combines with J gene TRBJ2-3; D is perhaps TRBD2 (7 bases). The germline V and J ends were trimmed by 4 bases and 5 bases, with 16 bases remaining between them. This CDR3 contains 15 residues. Per germline, CDR1 MGHRA and CDR2 YSYEKL. CDR3 amino acids: CASSRAGGAIDTQYF. In DNA, the CDR3 is TGCGCCAGCAGCCGAGCTGGGGGGGCTATAGATACGCAGTATTTT.

V gene TRBV27 combines with J gene TRBJ2-5; TRBD2 matches at 12 bases. Germline values: CDR1 MNHEY, CDR2 SMNVEV (reference sequence). V shed 1 base, J shed 5 bases, and the junction held 5 bases outside the gene matches. The CDR3 sequence is 16 residues long. This chain's CDR3 is CASSLYSSGREETQYF. CDR3 in DNA: TGTGCCAGCAGTTTATACTCTAGCGGGAGGGAGGAGACCCAGTACTTC.

The chain couples TRBV6-5 to TRBJ2-3; 9 nucleotides agree with TRBD2. Losses at the gene ends were 2 bases for V and 2 bases for J; bases not matched to a gene: 2. This CDR3 is built from 15 residues. Germline CDR1 MNHEY, CDR2 SVGAGI. The CDR3 reads CASSYQRGATDTQYF. In DNA form, the CDR3 reads TGTGCCAGCAGTTACCAGCGGGGGGCCACAGATACGCAGTATTTT.

The chain employs TRBV10-1 and TRBJ2-5; possibly TRBD2 for D (6 bases). The CDR3 loop spans 15 amino acids. V was pared by 1 base and J by 2 bases, with 11 bases between. The V gene's germline CDR1 is WNHNN and CDR2 SYGVQD (reference sequence). The CDR3 region is CASSEFAGRQETQYF. The CDR3 DNA is TGCGCCAGCAGTGAGTTCGCGGGGAGGCAAGAGACCCAGTACTTC.

The chain uses TRBV7-9 and TRBJ2-1, with a weak D call TRBD1 (7 bases). This CDR3 is 17 amino acids long. V shed 3 bases and J shed 6 bases, with 21 bases lying between them. Germline lookup yields CDR1 SEHNR and CDR2 FQNEAQ (reference sequence). The CDR3 here is CASSLSSSGGSGNEQFF. CDR3 coding DNA: TGTGCCAGCAGCTTGTCCTCGTCAGGGGGGTCAGGCAATGAGCAGTTCTTC. Full variable domain (outside the CDR3, taken from reference TRBV7-9 and TRBJ2-1): DTGVSQNPRHKITKRGQNVTFRCDPISEHNRLYWYRQTLGQGPEFLTYFQNEAQLEKSRLLSDRFSAERPKGSFSTLEIQRTEQGDSAMYLCASSLSSSGGSGNEQFFGPGTRLTVL.

The CDR3 DNA reads as TGTGCCAGCAGCTTAGCTTCGGGAGGGTTCGGCAATCAGCCCCAGCATTTT. It encodes CASSLASGGFGNQPQHF. The genes are TRBV7-9 and TRBJ1-5, with no clear D. Germline V gene data show CDR1 as SEHNR and CDR2 as FQNEAQ (reference sequence). Trimming shortened V by 0 bases and J by 2 bases, and 14 bases separated the two germline ends. The CDR3 is 17 residues long.

V is TRBV4-1 and J is TRBJ2-5, with 8 bases fitting TRBD1. From germline, CDR1 is MGHRA and CDR2 YSYEKL. The CDR3 totals 14 residues. Germline trimming cut 2 bases from V and 3 bases from J; bases unmatched to any gene: 2. CDR3 DNA: TGCGCCAGCAGCCAATCGACAGGGGAAGAGACCCAGTACTTC. It is translated as CASSQSTGEETQYF.

The rearrangement joins TRBV4-1 to TRBJ2-7, with TRBD2 matching 10 bases. Germline CDR1 is MGHRA and CDR2 is YSYEKL. V lost 5 bases and J lost 1; bases outside the gene matches: 8. CDR3 length: 16 amino acids. The CDR3 DNA follows: TGCGCCAGCAGCGGCTTAGGAGCGGGAGGGTCCTACGAGCAGTACTTC. It encodes CASSGLGAGGSYEQYF.

Only one count was recorded for this clone. The chain couples TRBV5-6 to TRBJ1-1; D is perhaps TRBD1 (5 bases). Trimming cost V 9 bases and J 3 bases, with 18 bases left between them. The CDR3 covers 14 residues. From germline, CDR1 is SGHDT and CDR2 YYEEEE. The CDR3 nucleotides read TGTGCCACTCTTTTGATGGGGGGGTACACTGAAGCTTTCTTT. Protein sequence: CATLLMGGYTEAFF.

Here the CDR3 DNA reads TGTGCCAGCAGCTCCTCCGGGACAGGGATGGGAAAACTGTTTTTT. It codes for CASSSSGTGMGKLFF. The chain has TRBV7-9 and TRBJ1-4; TRBD1 agrees at 9 bases. V shed 4 bases, J shed 10 bases, and the junction held 10 bases outside the gene matches. The CDR3 consists of 15 residues. Germline-derived CDR1 and CDR2 are SEHNR and FQNEAQ (reference sequence).

The rearrangement uses TRBV18 and TRBJ1-5; no definite D call. The germline V gene has CDR1 KGHSH and CDR2 LQKENI. The V end lost 2 bases, the J end lost 4 bases, and 6 bases lay between the germline ends. This CDR3 contains 13 residues. CDR3 residues: CASSPDINQPQHF. CDR3 nucleotide sequence: TGTGCCAGCTCACCAGATATTAATCAGCCCCAGCATTTT. The full variable domain, rest sourced from reference TRBV18 and TRBJ1-5, is NAGVMQNPRHLVRRRGQEARLRCSPMKGHSHVYWYRQLPEEGLKFMVYLQKENIIDESGMPKERFSAEFPKEGPSILRIQQVVRGDSAAYFCASSPDINQPQHFGDGTRLSIL.

This clone was observed a few times. The rearrangement uses TRBV19 and TRBJ1-5; TRBD1 matches at 11 bases. The CDR3 runs to 17 residues. With V trimmed by 4 bases and J by 0 bases, 5 bases remained unmatched. Per the germline V gene, CDR1 is LNHDA and CDR2 is SQIVND (reference sequence). This chain's CDR3 is CASSTGQGAHSNQPQHF. DNA for the CDR3: TGTGCCAGTAGTACCGGACAGGGGGCGCATAGCAATCAGCCCCAGCATTTT.

This chain links TRBV19 with TRBJ1-6, with 10 bases aligning to TRBD1. CDR3 length: 15 amino acids. Per the germline V gene, CDR1 is LNHDA and CDR2 is SQIVND (reference sequence). After removal of 4 bases from V and 11 bases from J, the junction contained 8 bases not matched to a gene. CDR3 coding DNA: TGTGCCAGTAGTAGGGGGACAGGGGTGATTGCACCCCTCCACTTT. Translated: CASSRGTGVIAPLHF.

This rearrangement joins TRBV13 to TRBJ2-2; TRBD2 matches at 8 bases. The ends lost 2 bases at V and 7 bases at J; junction bases unmatched: 9. The CDR3 is made up of 16 amino acids. CDR1 and CDR2 from the germline V gene are PRHDT and FYEKMQ (reference sequence). DNA for the CDR3: TGTGCCAGCAGCTTATCACGCAGCGGGGGAATCGGGGAGCTGTTTTTT. This sequence encodes CASSLSRSGGIGELFF.

The chain employs TRBV5-1 and TRBJ2-5; 14 nucleotides align to TRBD2. Per germline, CDR1 SGHRS and CDR2 YFSETQ. The CDR3 spans 15 residues. Germline trimming cut 5 bases from V and 5 bases from J; bases unmatched to any gene: 5. The CDR3 bases are TGCGCCAGCAGGACTAGCGGGGGGGCCGAGGAGACCCAGTACTTC. As protein: CASRTSGGAEETQYF.

CDR3: CAISELATGKSETQYF. The CDR3 DNA reads TGTGCCATCAGTGAGTTAGCGACAGGGAAGTCCGAGACCCAGTACTTC. The chain is built from TRBV10-3 and TRBJ2-5, with TRBD1 matching 7 bases. The CDR3 totals 16 residues. J was trimmed by 5 bases and V by 1 base; bases with no gene match: 10. Per germline, CDR1 ENHRY and CDR2 SYGVKD.

The chain links TRBV5-1 to TRBJ1-1; 10 nucleotides agree with TRBD1. V dropped 4 bases and J dropped 5; count of bases not matched to a gene: 8. CDR1 and CDR2 (germline): SGHRS, YFSETQ. The CDR3 extends over 15 amino acids. CDR3 in amino acids: CASSLRTGGGTEAFF. The CDR3 DNA sequence: TGCGCCAGCAGCCTACGGACAGGGGGAGGAACTGAAGCTTTCTTT.

The chain links TRBV29-1 to TRBJ1-3; 7 bases are shared with TRBD1. Trimming at V came to 3 bases and at J to 3 bases, leaving 5 bases not matched to a gene. Germline CDR1 reads SQVTM; CDR2 reads ANQGSEA. The CDR3 runs 14 residues. The CDR3 nucleotides read TGCAGCGTTGAGTTGACAGGGATTGGAAACACCATATATTTT. Protein sequence: CSVELTGIGNTIYF.

V usage is TRBV7-2 and J usage is TRBJ2-7; D possibly uses TRBD1 or TRBD2 (7 bases each). Trimming removed 4 bases from V and 1 base from J, with 11 bases in between. This CDR3 has 14 amino acids. Germline V gene lookup returns CDR1 SGHTA and CDR2 FQGNSA. Here the CDR3 DNA reads TGTGCCAGCAGCTCAGCGGGACAGTCCTACGAGCAGTACTTC. Translating it yields CASSSAGQSYEQYF. The full variable domain, in which reference TRBV7-2 and TRBJ2-7 provide the parts outside the CDR3, is GAGVSQSPSNKVTEKGKDVELRCDPISGHTALYWYRQSLGQGLEFLIYFQGNSAPDKSGLPSDRFSAERTGGSVSTLTIQRTQQEDSAVYLCASSSAGQSYEQYFGPGTRLTVT.

The chain links TRBV7-6 to TRBJ2-5; a weak D match, TRBD2 (7 bases). The CDR3 length is 15 residues. From germline, CDR1 is SGHVS and CDR2 FNYEAQ. The V end lost 5 bases, the J end lost 1 base, and 14 bases lay between the germline ends. For the CDR3, the DNA is TGTGCCAGCAGCCTCGGTAGGGGGGGCCAAGAGACCCAGTACTTC. Its protein product is CASSLGRGGQETQYF.

This rearrangement joins TRBV6-5 to TRBJ1-3; D remains unclear. CDR1 and CDR2 (germline): MNHEY, SVGAGI. The CDR3 consists of 15 residues. Trimming pared 0 bases from V and 1 base from J, leaving 7 bases between. CDR3 region: CASSYSAESGNTIYF. The CDR3 coding sequence is TGTGCCAGCAGTTACTCGGCGGAATCTGGAAACACCATATATTTT.